The 22 T cell receptor beta chains in this list originate from one sample, sequenced in a study of T cell responses to AZD1222 COVID-19 vaccine. Using immunoSEQ multiplex PCR, the repertoire was profiled, and TCRdb retains in-frame clones only, with some absent. The sample lists 150,000 to 180,000 clones; about 88% were seen once. Sequencing used peripheral blood, obtained after recovery from COVID-19. The receptor set was obtained from an adult who had recovered from COVID-19.

V is TRBV19 and J is TRBJ1-5, with D tentatively TRBD1 (5 bases). V shed 3 bases and J shed 9 bases, with 9 bases lying between them. This CDR3 is 12 amino acids long. Germline CDR1 and CDR2: LNHDA and SQIVND (reference sequence). CDR3 nucleotide sequence: TGTGCCAGTAGTATGGCGACAGTGCCCCAGCATTTT. It specifies CASSMATVPQHF.

The V and J genes are TRBV20-1 and TRBJ1-5; D ambiguous. The CDR3 is 12 residues long. Germline values: CDR1 DFQATT, CDR2 SNEGSKA (reference sequence). V was clipped by 3 bases and J by 6 bases, with 9 bases between them. CDR3 amino acids: CSASAVGQPQHF. The CDR3 DNA reads TGCAGTGCTAGTGCGGTGGGTCAGCCCCAGCATTTT.

This rearrangement joins TRBV5-4 to TRBJ2-1; 7 bases are shared with TRBD1. Trimming took 5 bases from V and 4 from J; bases not matched to a gene: 9. Germline V CDR1 and CDR2: SGHNT, YYREEE (reference sequence). The CDR3 sequence is 15 residues long. The CDR3 region is CASRTTGLEYNEQFF. CDR3 sequence (DNA): TGTGCCAGCAGGACGACAGGGTTGGAATACAATGAGCAGTTCTTC.

This clone was seen just once. The chain has TRBV27 and TRBJ2-7; D not certain. This CDR3 is built from 13 residues. V was pared by 4 bases and J by 5 bases, with 12 bases between. Germline assignment: CDR1 MNHEY and CDR2 SMNVEV (reference sequence). The CDR3 spells CASSSLRTDEQYF. The CDR3 nucleotides are TGTGCCAGCAGTTCGTTAAGGACGGACGAGCAGTACTTC.

In regard to this clone: Other DNA sequences within the sample encode an identical CDR3. V and J are TRBV7-2 and TRBJ1-1, with a possible D match to TRBD1 (6 bases). CDR3 length equals 14 residues. The germline V gene encodes CDR1 SGHTA and CDR2 FQGNSA. V was pared by 4 bases and J by 5 bases, with 14 bases between. CDR3 coding DNA: TGTGCCAGCAGCTCTACAGGGACCAGTACTGAAGCTTTCTTT. It is translated as CASSSTGTSTEAFF.

This sequence joins TRBV10-2 and TRBJ1-2, with D unclear. The CDR3 totals 11 residues. V lost 6 bases and J lost 3, with 5 bases in between. CDR1 is WSHSY, CDR2 SAAADI, per germline. The CDR3 coding sequence is TGCGCCAGCAGCGGGGACTATGGCTACACCTTC. Translating gives CASSGDYGYTF.

The chain couples TRBV4-3 to TRBJ1-4, with unresolved D. This CDR3 has 13 residues. Germline V gives CDR1 LGHNA, CDR2 YSLEER. V was pared by 1 base and J by 12 bases, with 12 bases between. In DNA, the CDR3 is TGCGCCAGCAGCCAAGGAGACCGCAACGAACTGTTTTTT. Translating gives CASSQGDRNELFF.

The DNA of the CDR3 is TGTGCCAGCAGTGACCGTACCATGGGGATCGGGGAGCTGTTTTTT. It codes for CASSDRTMGIGELFF. V and J are TRBV25-1 and TRBJ2-2; D is unclear. V was pared by 3 bases and J by 7 bases, with 15 bases between. Germline V CDR1 and CDR2: MGHDK, SYGVNS. The CDR3 runs to 15 residues.

V and J are TRBV5-1 and TRBJ2-5, with TRBD2 as a possible D gene (5 bases). Germline V gene lookup returns CDR1 SGHRS and CDR2 YFSETQ. The CDR3 runs to 13 residues. Deletions cut 4 bases from V and 5 bases from J, with 12 bases between. The CDR3 here is CASSRGFGETQYF. CDR3 in DNA: TGCGCCAGCAGCCGGGGATTCGGGGAGACCCAGTACTTC.

The chain recombines TRBV11-2 with TRBJ2-3; TRBD2 aligns across 9 bases. This CDR3 contains 16 residues. Germline V gene sequence: CDR1 SGHAT, CDR2 FQNNGV. V lost 5 bases to trimming and J lost 6 bases; unmatched junction nucleotides: 12. The CDR3 DNA follows: TGTGCCAGCAGCCCCCAAGCGGGGGGCACCTATGATACGCAGTATTTT. It is translated as CASSPQAGGTYDTQYF.

The chain carries TRBV2 and TRBJ1-2; D not resolved. CDR1 and CDR2 from the germline V gene are SNHLY and FYNNEI. CDR3 length equals 13 residues. V shed 6 bases and J shed 8 bases, with 16 bases lying between them. CDR3 in DNA: TGTGCCAGCAGAGGTTCTGCCCAAGGCGGCTACACCTTC. Translating it yields CASRGSAQGGYTF.

A word on this clone: Other nucleotide sequences from this sample produce the same CDR3. The gene calls are TRBV3-1 (or the pseudogene TRBV3-2) and TRBJ1-5; unclear D gene. The CDR3 loop spans 13 amino acids. CDR1 is LGHDT, CDR2 YNNKEL, per germline (reference sequence). Trimming cost V 0 bases and J 7 bases, with 7 bases left between them. The CDR3 DNA reads as TGTGCCAGCAGCCAAGATCGAGGGCAGCCCCAGCATTTT. It yields the protein CASSQDRGQPQHF.

V is TRBV3-1 (or the pseudogene TRBV3-2) and J is TRBJ1-2, with 7 bases identical to TRBD1. Germline lookup yields CDR1 LGHDT and CDR2 YNNKEL (reference sequence). Trimming cost V 6 bases and J 5 bases; bases outside gene matches: 9. The CDR3 length is 14 residues. CDR3 in DNA: TGTGCCAGCAGTCGGGACAGCGGGTATTATGGCTACACCTTC. This translates into CASSRDSGYYGYTF.

The rearrangement joins TRBV19 to TRBJ1-5, with D possibly TRBD1 on 6 matching bases. CDR3 size: 15 residues. In germline, CDR1 is LNHDA, CDR2 SQIVND (reference sequence). With 6 bases removed from V and 9 bases from J, the gap between germline ends came to 21 bases. CDR3 in DNA: TGTGCCAGTAGCTCGGGAGAGGGGCCCAGGGGGCCCCAGCATTTT. Protein: CASSSGEGPRGPQHF.

V usage is TRBV27 and J usage is TRBJ1-1, with D perhaps matching TRBD1 (6 bases). The CDR3 has 13 residues. Per germline, CDR1 MNHEY and CDR2 SMNVEV (reference sequence). V was pared by 6 bases and J by 5 bases, with 13 bases between. As DNA, the CDR3 is TGTGCCAGCAGAAAAAACAGGGATACTGAAGCTTTCTTT. It yields the protein CASRKNRDTEAFF.

There are a few counts of this clone. The CDR3 is CASSLSGTYEQYF. The CDR3 nucleotides are TGTGCCAGCAGCTTAAGCGGGACCTACGAGCAGTACTTC. The chain couples TRBV5-8 to TRBJ2-7, with TRBD2 matching over 7 bases. Germline V lookup: CDR1 SGHTS, CDR2 YDEGEE. The CDR3 length is 13 residues. The V and J ends lost 2 bases and 2 bases, in that order; junction bases with no gene match: 1.

This chain connects TRBV19 to TRBJ2-2; 8 nucleotides match TRBD2. Germline-derived CDR1 and CDR2 are LNHDA and SQIVND (reference sequence). This CDR3 has 14 residues. V gave up 9 bases and J gave up 4 bases; unmatched junction bases: 7. This chain's CDR3 is CASRGGIGTGELFF. The CDR3, as DNA: TGTGCCAGCCGCGGGGGGATCGGCACCGGGGAGCTGTTTTTT.

This chain links TRBV7-2 with TRBJ2-3, with D maybe TRBD2 (5 bases). The CDR3 has 15 residues. The germline gives CDR1 SGHTA, CDR2 FQGNSA. Trimming took off 1 base at V and 1 base at J, with 9 bases between the two ends. The CDR3 sequence: CASSLGGLRTDTQYF. Here the CDR3 DNA reads TGTGCCAGCAGCTTAGGCGGGCTTCGCACAGATACGCAGTATTTT.

The count of this clone is one. The genes are TRBV11-3 and TRBJ1-3, with no clear D. The V end was cut by 1 base, the J end by 1 base, with 11 bases between. The CDR3 totals 16 residues. Germline-derived CDR1 and CDR2 are SGHNT and YENEEA. In nucleotides, the CDR3 is TGTGCCAGCAGCTTAGTGGGGTGTTCATCTGGAAACACCATATATTTT. This gives the protein CASSLVGCSSGNTIYF. The full variable domain, completed using reference TRBV11-3 and TRBJ1-3, is EAGVVQSPRYKIIEKKQPVAFWCNPISGHNTLYWYLQNLGQGPELLIRYENEEAVDDSQLPKDRFSAERLKGVDSTLKIQPAELGDSAVYLCASSLVGCSSGNTIYFGEGSWLTVV.

The J gene is TRBJ1-2, the V gene TRBV6-5, with 7 bases lining up with TRBD1. This CDR3 spans 15 amino acids. Germline loops: CDR1 MNHEY, CDR2 SVGAGI. V lost 4 bases and J lost 4; bases outside the gene matches: 9. The CDR3 sequence: CASSSSNRGFYGYTF. CDR3 sequence (DNA): TGTGCCAGCAGTTCTTCCAACAGGGGATTCTATGGCTACACCTTC.

The count of this clone is one. This rearrangement joins TRBV19 to TRBJ1-1, with TRBD1 as a possible D gene (6 bases). V was shortened by 6 bases and J by 7 bases, with 9 bases between the two germline ends. CDR1 is LNHDA and CDR2 is SQIVND in the germline V gene (reference sequence). This CDR3 has 11 amino acids. Here the CDR3 reads CASSGGYEAFF. DNA of the CDR3: TGTGCCAGTAGCGGGGGCTATGAAGCTTTCTTT.

The J gene is TRBJ1-2, the V gene TRBV13; D gene ambiguous. V gave up 0 bases and J gave up 0 bases, with 17 bases separating them. The CDR3 has 18 amino acids. Per the germline V gene, CDR1 is PRHDT and CDR2 is FYEKMQ (reference sequence). As DNA, the CDR3 is TGTGCCAGCAGCTTAGGCCGAGGGAGGGTCGGTTCTAACTATGGCTACACCTTC. Its translation: CASSLGRGRVGSNYGYTF.